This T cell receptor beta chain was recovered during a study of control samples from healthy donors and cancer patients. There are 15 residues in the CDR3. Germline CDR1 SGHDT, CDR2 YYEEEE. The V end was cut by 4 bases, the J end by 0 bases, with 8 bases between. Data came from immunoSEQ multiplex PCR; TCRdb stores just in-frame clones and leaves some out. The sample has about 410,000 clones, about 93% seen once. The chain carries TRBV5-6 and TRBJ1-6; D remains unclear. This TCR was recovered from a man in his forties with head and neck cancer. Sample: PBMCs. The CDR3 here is CASSTISSYNSPLHF. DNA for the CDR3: TGTGCCAGCAGCACTATTAGCTCCTATAATTCACCCCTCCACTTT. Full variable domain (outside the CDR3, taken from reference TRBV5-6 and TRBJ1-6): DAGVTQSPTHLIKTRGQQVTLRCSPKSGHDTVSWYQQALGQGPQFIFQYYEEEERQRGNFPDRFSGHQFPNYSSELNVNALLLGDSALYLCASSTISSYNSPLHFGNGTRLTVT.